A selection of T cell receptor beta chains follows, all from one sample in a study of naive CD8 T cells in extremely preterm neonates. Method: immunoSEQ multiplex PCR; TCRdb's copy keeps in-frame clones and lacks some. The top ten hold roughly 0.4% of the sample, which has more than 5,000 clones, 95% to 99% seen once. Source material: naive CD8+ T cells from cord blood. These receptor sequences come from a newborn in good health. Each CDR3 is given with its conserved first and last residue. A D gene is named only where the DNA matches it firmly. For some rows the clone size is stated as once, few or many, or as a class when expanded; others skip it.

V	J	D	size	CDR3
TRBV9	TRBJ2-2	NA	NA	CASSAGGGELFF
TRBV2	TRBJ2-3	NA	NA	CASRFTDTQYF
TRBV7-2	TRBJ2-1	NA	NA	CASSSVYVSESSYNEQFF
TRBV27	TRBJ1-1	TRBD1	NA	CASSLTGANTEAFF
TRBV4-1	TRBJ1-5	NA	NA	CASSQHSESNQPQHF
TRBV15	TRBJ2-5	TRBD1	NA	CATSRDREEETQYF
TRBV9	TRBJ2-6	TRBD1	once	CASSGWQGENGANVLTF
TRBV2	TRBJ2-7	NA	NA	CASRPGTRGYEQYF
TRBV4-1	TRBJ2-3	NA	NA	CASSQANLLASTTDTQYF
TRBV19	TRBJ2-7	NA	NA	CASSIVPGSYEQYF
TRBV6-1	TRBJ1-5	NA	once	CASTWTVNQPQHF
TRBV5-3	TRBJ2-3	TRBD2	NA	CARSLMGTGGPLRTQYF
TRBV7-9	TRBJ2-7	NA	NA	CASSAGLSYEQYF
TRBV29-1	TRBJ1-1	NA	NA	CSVEERPGEAFF
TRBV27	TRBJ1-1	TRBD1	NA	CASRGTGNTEAFF
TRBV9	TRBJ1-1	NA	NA	CASGPGGGGTEAFF
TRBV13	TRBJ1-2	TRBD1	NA	CASSPSGGAGYTF
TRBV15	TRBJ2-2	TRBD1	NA	CATLGTATGELFF
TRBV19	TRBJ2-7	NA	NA	CASSMDTYEQYF
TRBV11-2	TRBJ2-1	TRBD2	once	CASSLVLAPYNEQFF
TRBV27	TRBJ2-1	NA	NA	CASREGNEQFF
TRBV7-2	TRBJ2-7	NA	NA	CASTPDWNYEQYF
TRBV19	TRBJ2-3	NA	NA	CASSLVPTDTQYF
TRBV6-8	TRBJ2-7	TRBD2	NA	CASSYASGSEEQYF
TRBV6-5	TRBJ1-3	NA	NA	CASSYGVAGNTIYF
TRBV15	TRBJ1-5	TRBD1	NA	CATVRGPGQPQHF
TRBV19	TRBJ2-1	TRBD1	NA	CASSILTGQGEQFF
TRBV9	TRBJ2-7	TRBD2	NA	CASSGGSSYEQYF
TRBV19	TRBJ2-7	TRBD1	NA	CASSRGQGNEQYF
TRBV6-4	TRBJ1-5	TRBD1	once	CASSEGDREEQPQHF
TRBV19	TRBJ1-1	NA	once	CASSIDRPRGWTEAFF
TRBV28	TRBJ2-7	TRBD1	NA	CASLTGGEQYF
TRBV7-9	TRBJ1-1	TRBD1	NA	CASRETGGTEAFF
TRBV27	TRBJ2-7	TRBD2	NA	CASSAGTSSYEQYF